This is a list of T cell receptor beta chains from one sample in a study of shared clonotypes between healthy human individuals. Profiling relied on immunoSEQ multiplex PCR, and the TCRdb table lists in-frame clones only, not all of them. The repertoire includes approximately 120,000 clones, around 68% of them detected once, and about 23% sits in the top ten. The material sequenced was memory CD8+ T cells sorted from blood. These receptors came from a woman in her thirties in good health. Each CDR3 is given with its conserved first and last residue. A D gene is named only where the DNA matches it firmly. Clone size appears in some rows only: once, few, many, or a class for an expanded clone.

TRBJ1-2 | TRBV27 | many | NA | TGTGCCAGCAGTGCGACCCTGACGGGGCCGGGGGATGGCTACACCTTC | CASSATLTGPGDGYTF
TRBJ2-7 | TRBV7-6 | NA | TRBD1 | TGTGCCAGCAGCTTAGCCCCGGGACAGACCTACGAGCAGTACTTC | CASSLAPGQTYEQYF
TRBJ2-5 | TRBV19 | NA | NA | TGTGCCAGTAGTCAAAGGACAGCCGCACAAGAGACCCAGTACTTC | CASSQRTAAQETQYF
TRBJ2-5 | TRBV7-6 | NA | NA | TGTGCCAGCAGCTTAGCGGGGTTTAGGGGAGAGACCCAGTACTTC | CASSLAGFRGETQYF
TRBJ1-3 | TRBV30 | few | TRBD1 | TGTGCCTGGAGGAGGGGACAGAGCTCTGGAAACACCATATATTTT | CAWRRGQSSGNTIYF
TRBJ1-2 | TRBV19 | few | NA | TGTGCCAGTAGTACAATTTTTTGGACACTTGATGGCTACACCTTC | CASSTIFWTLDGYTF
TRBJ2-5 | TRBV4-2 | few | TRBD1 | TGTGCCAGCAGCCAAGACTTCGGACAGGGGTTAGTTTCCCAGTACTTC | CASSQDFGQGLVSQYF
TRBJ2-1 | TRBV19 | NA | TRBD2 | TGTGCCAGTAGTGGGAGAGCGGGAGTAGTCAATGAGCAGTTCTTC | CASSGRAGVVNEQFF
TRBJ1-5 | TRBV28 | many | TRBD1 | TGTGCCAGCAGACACCAGGGGGACGTGCAGCCCCAGCATTTT | CASRHQGDVQPQHF
TRBJ1-4 | TRBV6-5 | once | NA | TGTGCCAGCAGTTACTCGATAGCAGGGAGTAATGAAAAACTGTTTTTT | CASSYSIAGSNEKLFF
TRBJ2-7 | TRBV27 | once | TRBD1 | TGTGCCAGCAGTTCCCCGACAGGGGGGAGAGGGGAGCAGTACTTC | CASSSPTGGRGEQYF
TRBJ1-1 | TRBV4-1 | NA | NA | TGCGCCAGCAGCCGAACTATGACAGGAGAGAACACTGAAGCTTTCTTT | CASSRTMTGENTEAFF
TRBJ1-2 | TRBV2 | NA | NA | TGTGCCAGCAGTCCTAACCGGGACCCCAACTATGGCTACACCTTC | CASSPNRDPNYGYTF
TRBJ2-5 | TRBV7-9 | NA | NA | TGTGCCAGCAGCTTACAGGCGGGAATGAGCGAGACCCAGTACTTC | CASSLQAGMSETQYF
TRBJ2-1 | TRBV7-1 | NA | NA | TGTGCCAGCAGGTCAGAAGGCCCCTACAATGAGCAGTTCTTC | CASRSEGPYNEQFF
TRBJ2-7 | TRBV6-5 | NA | TRBD2 | TGTGCCAGCATACTGGGACTAGAGACCGGCGAGCAGTACTTC | CASILGLETGEQYF
TRBJ1-1 | TRBV5-1 | NA | NA | TGCGCCAGCAGCTTGGAAGGGGGCACTGAAGCTTTCTTT | CASSLEGGTEAFF
TRBJ2-2 | TRBV5-6 | many | NA | TGTGCCAGCAGCCAACGGGACTTAGGAAACACCGGGGAGCTGTTTTTT | CASSQRDLGNTGELFF
TRBJ2-7 | TRBV5-6 | once | NA | TGTGCCAGCAGTCCAGACGCGGGTCTCGAGCAGTACTTC | CASSPDAGLEQYF
TRBJ1-4 | TRBV28 | once | NA | TGTGCCAGCAGCTTACTTGGGAGAAGGGAAAAACTGTTTTTT | CASSLLGRREKLFF
TRBJ2-1 | TRBV11-3 | NA | TRBD2 | TGTGCCAGCAGCTTAGATAGCGGGAGTACCAATGAGCAGTTCTTC | CASSLDSGSTNEQFF
TRBJ1-2 | TRBV12-5 | NA | NA | TGTGCTAGTGGTTTGGTATTTCCTTGGGCGGTTTGGGGCTACACCTTC | CASGLVFPWAVWGYTF
TRBJ1-1 | TRBV5-5 | NA | NA | TGTGCCAGCAGCCCATGGAGGGTCCCCCTGGCCACTGAAGCTTTCTTT | CASSPWRVPLATEAFF
TRBJ2-7 | TRBV5-1 | NA | NA | TGCGCCAGCAGCTTGGCGGGCTACTACTACGAGCAGTACTTC | CASSLAGYYYEQYF
TRBJ2-2 | TRBV5-1 | NA | NA | TGCGCCAGCACACGGGGCTCGGAGGAGCTGTTTTTT | CASTRGSEELFF
TRBJ2-3 | TRBV5-1 | NA | NA | TGCGCCAGCAGGACGGGTCCTAGCACAGATACGCAGTATTTT | CASRTGPSTDTQYF
TRBJ2-7 | TRBV7-9 | NA | NA | TGTGCCAGCAGCTCCCCCGAGGACATTCTCTACGAGCAGTACTTC | CASSSPEDILYEQYF
TRBJ2-7 | TRBV15 | many | TRBD1 | TGTGCCACCAGCAGAGAACAGGGGGCAAACTACGAGCAGTACTTC | CATSREQGANYEQYF
TRBJ2-5 | TRBV19 | NA | NA | TGTGCCAGTAGAAGTACATCGGAGACCCAGTACTTC | CASRSTSETQYF
TRBJ2-7 | TRBV30 | many | NA | TGTGCCTGGAGTGTTACAGGGAGGAACGAGCAGTACTTC | CAWSVTGRNEQYF
TRBJ2-7 | TRBV16 | few | NA | TGTGCCAGCAGCCAAGGGACGGTTACCTACGAGCAGTACTTC | CASSQGTVTYEQYF
TRBJ2-2 | TRBV7-8 | NA | NA | TGTGCCAGCGCACTTAGGTTCGAGAGGGCGGGCACGAACACCGGGGAGCTGTTTTTT | CASALRFERAGTNTGELFF
TRBJ2-7 | TRBV21-1 | many | NA | TGTGCCAGCAGCAAACCGACAGGGGGCGAGCAGTACTTC | CASSKPTGGEQYF
TRBJ2-1 | TRBV7-8 | once | NA | TGTGCCAGCAGCTCATTAGTAGCGGATGAGCAGTTCTTC | CASSSLVADEQFF
TRBJ2-7 | TRBV23-1 | NA | TRBD1 | TGCGCCAGCACTTTAAACCCGGGGACAGCCCCTCCCTACGAGCAGTACTTC | CASTLNPGTAPPYEQYF
TRBJ2-7 | TRBV7-8 | NA | TRBD2 | TGTGCCAGCAGCCATGAAAGTAGCGGGAGTATGTACGAGCAGTACTTC | CASSHESSGSMYEQYF
TRBJ2-2 | TRBV5-1 | NA | TRBD1 | TGCGCCAGCAGCCTGAGGGGGCGACGTTCCGCCGGGGAGCTGTTTTTT | CASSLRGRRSAGELFF
TRBJ1-1 | TRBV5-1 | NA | TRBD1 | TGCGCCAGCCGAACAGGGGAGGCGAACACTGAAGCTTTCTTT | CASRTGEANTEAFF
TRBJ2-1 | TRBV15 | NA | TRBD2 | TGTGCCACCAGCAGAGATGGGGTAGCGGGTGAGCAGTTCTTC | CATSRDGVAGEQFF
TRBJ2-1 | TRBV2 | NA | NA | TGTGCCAGCAGAGCCGACAGCTCCTACAATGAGCAGTTCTTC | CASRADSSYNEQFF
TRBJ2-5 | TRBV20-1 | NA | NA | TGCAGTGTAACTGGGGAGACCCAGTACTTC | CSVTGETQYF
TRBJ2-7 | TRBV4-2 | many | NA | TGTGCCAGCAGCTCGCTGGACTACGAGCAGTACTTC | CASSSLDYEQYF
TRBJ1-1 | TRBV5-4 | NA | TRBD1 | TGTGCCAGCAGCGACGTACGGGACAGAAGGGACACTGAAGCTTTCTTT | CASSDVRDRRDTEAFF
TRBJ2-1 | TRBV27 | NA | NA | TGTGCCAGCAGTTTCGGGCGGGTTTCCTACAATGAGCAGTTCTTC | CASSFGRVSYNEQFF
TRBJ1-5 | TRBV18 | once | NA | TGTGCCAGCTCACCTGCGGGCAGGGTGATAAGTCAGCCCCAGCATTTT | CASSPAGRVISQPQHF
TRBJ1-4 | TRBV7-7 | NA | NA | TGTGCCAGCAGCCGGGGTGTTGCAACTAATGAAAAACTGTTTTTT | CASSRGVATNEKLFF
TRBJ2-5 | TRBV20-1 | few | NA | TGCAGTGCTAGCGTCGGAGAGACCCAGTACTTC | CSASVGETQYF
TRBJ1-2 | TRBV6-1 | many | NA | TGTGCCAGCAATCGCGAAGCCGTCTATGGCTACACCTTC | CASNREAVYGYTF
TRBJ2-1 | TRBV7-6 | once | NA | TGTGCCAGCAGCTTGTCTTACCGGGACTCGCCGTCCATCAATGAGCAGTTCTTC | CASSLSYRDSPSINEQFF
TRBJ1-1 | TRBV5-1 | few | TRBD1 | TGCGCCAGCAGCTTGGCCGGCAGGGGGCTGGGCACTGAAGCTTTCTTT | CASSLAGRGLGTEAFF
TRBJ2-5 | TRBV4-2 | NA | NA | TGTGCCAGCAGCCAAGATCCTGGCCGCGAAGAGACCCAGTACTTC | CASSQDPGREETQYF
TRBJ1-5 | TRBV6-4 | NA | NA | TGTGCCAGCAGTGACTCGGGGGGGAGAGTGGATCAGCCCCAGCATTTT | CASSDSGGRVDQPQHF
TRBJ2-1 | TRBV21-1 | NA | NA | TGTGCCAGCAGCAAGGGGCGGGAGCTCGACAATGAGCAGTTCTTC | CASSKGRELDNEQFF